This T cell receptor beta chain was profiled in a study of human T cells and chemical hapten exposure. Trimming took 2 bases from V and 5 from J, leaving 9 bases between them. The CDR3 spans 12 residues. Germline-derived CDR1 and CDR2 are DFQATT and SNEGSKA (reference sequence). Per the authors' pipeline: Samples contained a median of 95,638 TCRs, with a range of roughly 23,224 to 700,000. Via MiXCR, TCRdb re-called the RACE reads, giving one row per CDR3 protein. TCRdb assigned the V and J calls; the authors' analysis was not used. Among about 360,000 distinct CDR3 sequences listed, about 7% were seen once. As to time point: patch test 1, 2 weeks after DPC sensitization. The treatment here: therapeutic diphenylcyclopropenone sensitization with weekly scalp DPC. Blood collection took place prior to placing each patch test.

This TCR was recovered from a young woman with alopecia areata. Some clones in this sample may be carry-over from other donors' samples. The material was whole blood, obtained in connection with sensitization to the hapten diphenylcyclopropenone (DPC). The rearrangement joins TRBV20-1 to TRBJ1-1; TRBD1 is a possible D gene (5 bases). The CDR3 coding sequence is TGCAGTGCTAGACAAGGGGTGACTGAAGCTTTCTTT. Amino acids: CSARQGVTEAFF.